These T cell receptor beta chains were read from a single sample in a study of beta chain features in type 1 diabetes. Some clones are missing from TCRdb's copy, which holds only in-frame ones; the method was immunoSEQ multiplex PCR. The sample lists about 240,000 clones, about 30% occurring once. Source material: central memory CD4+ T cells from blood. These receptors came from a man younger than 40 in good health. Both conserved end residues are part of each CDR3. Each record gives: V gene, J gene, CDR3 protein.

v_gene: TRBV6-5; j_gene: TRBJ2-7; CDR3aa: CASSYRAGSSYEQYF
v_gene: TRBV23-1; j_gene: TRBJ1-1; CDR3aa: CASISCKSKAEGDTEAFF
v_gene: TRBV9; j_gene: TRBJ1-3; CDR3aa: CASSVSWRNSGNTIYF
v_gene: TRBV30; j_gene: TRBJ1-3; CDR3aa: CAWSLRQGARGNTIYF
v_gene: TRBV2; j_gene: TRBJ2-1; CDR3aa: CASLRGTSRSYNEQFF
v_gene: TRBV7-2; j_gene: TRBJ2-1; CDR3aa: CASSLTTGTHEQFF
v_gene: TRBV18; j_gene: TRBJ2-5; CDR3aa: CASSPDGAWETQYF
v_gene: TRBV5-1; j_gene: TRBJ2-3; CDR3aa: CASSGLDTQYF
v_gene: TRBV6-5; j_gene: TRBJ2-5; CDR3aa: CASSYPSAETQYF
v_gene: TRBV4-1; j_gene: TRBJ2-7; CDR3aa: CASSPGLIRGNEQYF
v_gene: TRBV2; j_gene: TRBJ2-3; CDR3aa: CASKVGGPTDTQYF
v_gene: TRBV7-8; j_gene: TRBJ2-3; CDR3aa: CASSPSGGVADTQYF
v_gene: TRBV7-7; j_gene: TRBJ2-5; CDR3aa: CASSSGTGGKETQYF
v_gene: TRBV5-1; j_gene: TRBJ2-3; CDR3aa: CATSGARTDTQYF
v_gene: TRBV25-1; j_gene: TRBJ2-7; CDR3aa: CASSENSGVIYEQYF
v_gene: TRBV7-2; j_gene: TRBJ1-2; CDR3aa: CASSLGRENGYTF
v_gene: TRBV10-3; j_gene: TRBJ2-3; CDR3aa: CATRRELAGGTSTDTQYF
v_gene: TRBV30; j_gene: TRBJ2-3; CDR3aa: CAWSFGGRDTDTQYF
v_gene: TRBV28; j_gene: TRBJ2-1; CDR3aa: CASSRISSYNEQFF
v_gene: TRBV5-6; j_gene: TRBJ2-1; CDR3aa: CASSSQGQGTYNEQFF
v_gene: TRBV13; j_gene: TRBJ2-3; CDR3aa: CASSRRSGRFGDTQYF
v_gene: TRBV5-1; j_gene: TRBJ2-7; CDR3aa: CASSRDYDYEQYF
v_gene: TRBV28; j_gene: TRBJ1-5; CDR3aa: CASSLTGAEQPQHF
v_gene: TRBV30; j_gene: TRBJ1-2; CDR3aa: CAWTGNLGYTF
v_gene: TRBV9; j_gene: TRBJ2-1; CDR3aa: CASSIHYSSYNEQFF
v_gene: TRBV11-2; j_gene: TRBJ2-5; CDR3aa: CASSLDGGARETQYF
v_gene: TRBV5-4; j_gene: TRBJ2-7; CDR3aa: CASRPRDRAYEQYF
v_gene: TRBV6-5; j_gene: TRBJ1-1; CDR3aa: CASSYADTLLEAFF
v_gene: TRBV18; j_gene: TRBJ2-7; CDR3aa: CASSPSGTGGNEQYF
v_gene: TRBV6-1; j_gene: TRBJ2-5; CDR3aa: CASSEGTGFGETQYF
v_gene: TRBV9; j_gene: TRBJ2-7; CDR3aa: CASSVVGYEQYF
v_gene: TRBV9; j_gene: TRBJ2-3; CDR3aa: CASSVRGSTDTQYF
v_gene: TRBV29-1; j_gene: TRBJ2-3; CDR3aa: CSGGERGYADTQYF